A single sample is the source of the 25 T cell receptor beta chains below, sequenced in a study of blood T cell repertoires in COVID-19. Only in-frame clones appear in the TCRdb table, and some are missing; sequencing was by immunoSEQ multiplex PCR. The sample yields 100,000 to 120,000 clones, roughly 80% seen once. Sequenced input: peripheral blood. The source of these receptors is a man aged 50-59 years with acute or convalescent COVID-19.

The CDR3 DNA reads TGTGCCAGCAACCCAGGGGGACATTTGAACACTGAAGCTTTCTTT. Translated: CASNPGGHLNTEAFF. V gene TRBV11-2 combines with J gene TRBJ1-1; 7 bases are shared with TRBD1. The CDR3 sequence is 15 residues long. In germline, CDR1 is SGHAT, CDR2 FQNNGV. Unmatched junction bases numbered 8, after V lost 7 bases and J lost 0 bases. The entire variable domain, with the rest obtained from reference TRBV11-2 and TRBJ1-1, is as follows: EAGVAQSPRYKIIEKRQSVAFWCNPISGHATLYWYQQILGQGPKLLIQFQNNGVVDDSQLPKDRFSAERLKGVDSTLKIQPAKLEDSAVYLCASNPGGHLNTEAFFGQGTRLTVV.

The chain couples TRBV5-1 to TRBJ2-7; no reliable D call. The CDR3 has 12 amino acids. The V end lost 8 bases, the J end lost 4 bases, and 13 bases lay between the germline ends. Per the germline V gene, CDR1 is SGHRS and CDR2 is YFSETQ. The CDR3 DNA sequence: TGCGCCAGAGGTGACATTGTATACGAGCAGTACGTC. Translation: CARGDIVYEQYV.

The V gene is TRBV30, the J gene TRBJ2-7, with a weak D call TRBD2 (5 bases). The germline V and J ends were trimmed by 8 bases and 2 bases, with 19 bases remaining between them. The CDR3 is 14 residues long. From germline, CDR1 is GTSNPN and CDR2 SVGIG (reference sequence). In nucleotides, the CDR3 is TGTGCCGCGAGCGAGGGTCTATTCCCCTACGAGCAGTACGTC. This codes for CAASEGLFPYEQYV.

This clone appeared a single time. The chain uses TRBV6-5 and TRBJ1-4; D is ambiguous. Germline V gives CDR1 MNHEY, CDR2 SVGAGI. The CDR3 contains 13 residues. V lost 0 bases to trimming and J lost 7 bases, with 6 bases between them. Written as DNA, the CDR3 is TGTGCCAGCAGTTACTCGGGAGGTGAAAAACTGTTTTTT. It specifies CASSYSGGEKLFF.

This clone was observed a single time. The V call is TRBV6-5, the J call TRBJ1-1; 7 nucleotides match TRBD1. The CDR3 is 16 amino acids. Trimming took 0 bases from V and 7 from J; bases not matched to a gene: 11. Germline-derived CDR1 and CDR2 are MNHEY and SVGAGI. The chain's CDR3 is CASSYSGTGDKGEAFF. DNA for the CDR3: TGTGCCAGCAGTTACTCGGGTACAGGGGATAAAGGTGAAGCTTTCTTT.

The V call is TRBV2, the J call TRBJ1-5; weak D call: TRBD1 (6 bases). Germline assignment: CDR1 SNHLY and CDR2 FYNNEI. The CDR3 runs to 15 residues. V was clipped by 7 bases and J by 3 bases, with 16 bases between them. CDR3: CASIRDITLNQPQHF. The DNA for the CDR3 is TGTGCCAGCATTAGGGACATCACCCTCAATCAGCCCCAGCATTTT.

This chain connects TRBV6-5 to TRBJ1-1; D is undetermined. The CDR3 covers 13 residues. Per germline, CDR1 MNHEY and CDR2 SVGAGI. V shed 1 base and J shed 1 base, with 4 bases lying between them. The CDR3 spells CASSYYQNTEAFF. As DNA, the CDR3 is TGTGCCAGCAGTTACTATCAGAACACTGAAGCTTTCTTT.

The J gene is TRBJ2-7, the V gene TRBV2; 10 bases line up with TRBD1. The V gene end was trimmed by 9 bases and the J gene end by 0 bases; junction bases not matched to a gene: 8. Germline CDR1 and CDR2: SNHLY and FYNNEI. The CDR3 covers 15 residues. The DNA for the CDR3 is TGTGCCAGAACCTCGGGACAGGGGAGCTCCTACGAGCAGTACGTC. The encoded protein is CARTSGQGSSYEQYV.

V gene TRBV6-5 combines with J gene TRBJ2-7, with D perhaps TRBD2 (6 bases). CDR1 MNHEY and CDR2 SVGAGI come from the germline V gene. Trimming removed 7 bases from V and 3 bases from J, with 13 bases in between. There are 13 residues in the CDR3. Written as DNA, the CDR3 is TGTGCCAGCAACGAGGGACTCCTCTACGAGCAGTACGTC. Residues: CASNEGLLYEQYV.

This chain links TRBV5-1 with TRBJ2-1; D perhaps matches TRBD1 (5 bases). The V end was cut by 0 bases, the J end by 5 bases, with 15 bases between. The germline gives CDR1 SGHRS, CDR2 YFSETQ. CDR3 length: 16 residues. This CDR3 is CASSLVRGYSNNEQFF. Here the CDR3 DNA reads TGCGCCAGCAGCTTGGTTAGGGGATATTCGAACAATGAGCAGTTCTTC. Drawing the rest from reference TRBV5-1 and TRBJ2-1, the complete variable domain is KAGVTQTPRYLIKTRGQQVTLSCSPISGHRSVSWYQQTPGQGLQFLFEYFSETQRNKGNFPGRFSGRQFSNSRSEMNVSTLELGDSALYLCASSLVRGYSNNEQFFGPGTRLTVL.

The chain joins TRBV27 to TRBJ1-1; no reliable D call. The CDR3 covers 15 residues. Germline lookup yields CDR1 MNHEY and CDR2 SMNVEV (reference sequence). V lost 1 base and J 2 bases, leaving 11 bases between the germline ends. CDR3 residues: CASSLLFGVNTEAFF. The CDR3 nucleotides read TGTGCCAGCAGTTTATTGTTCGGGGTTAACACTGAAGCTTTCTTT.

J is TRBJ1-4 and V is TRBV11-3; D remains unclear. Trimming took off 0 bases at V and 1 base at J, with 9 bases between the two ends. CDR1 and CDR2 (germline): SGHNT, YENEEA. This CDR3 comprises 16 residues. CDR3 nucleotide sequence: TGTGCCAGCAGCTTAGAAACCGGGGAAACTAATGAAAAACTGTTTTTT. Its translation: CASSLETGETNEKLFF.

The genes are TRBV25-1 and TRBJ1-2; 9 nucleotides agree with TRBD1. V was pared by 9 bases and J by 5 bases, with 7 bases of the junction left unmatched. Germline assignment: CDR1 MGHDK and CDR2 SYGVNS. The CDR3 spans 13 residues. CDR3 sequence (DNA): TGTGCCAGTTCAGGACAGGGGATATATGGCTACACCTTC. As protein: CASSGQGIYGYTF.

This clone was detected only once. The gene calls are TRBV19 and TRBJ1-2; D is ambiguous. CDR1 is LNHDA and CDR2 is SQIVND in the germline V gene (reference sequence). CDR3 length: 12 residues. The V gene lost 0 bases and the J gene lost 8 bases, with 7 bases spanning the gap. The chain's CDR3 is CASSIDRGGYTF. The CDR3, as DNA: TGTGCCAGTAGTATAGATCGCGGGGGCTACACCTTC.

The chain carries TRBV2 and TRBJ2-2, with a possible D match to TRBD1 (5 bases). Trimming stripped 8 bases from V and 4 bases from J, with 14 bases between. From germline, CDR1 is SNHLY and CDR2 FYNNEI. The CDR3 consists of 14 residues. Here the CDR3 reads CASAQKGFTGELFF. The DNA of the CDR3 is TGTGCCAGCGCCCAGAAGGGGTTCACCGGGGAGCTGTTTTTT.

V usage is TRBV3-1 (or the pseudogene TRBV3-2) and J usage is TRBJ1-2, with 7 positions matching TRBD1. The germline CDR1 and CDR2 sequences are LGHDT and YNNKEL (reference sequence). The CDR3 runs 14 residues. The V and J ends lost 4 bases and 6 bases, in that order; junction bases with no gene match: 8. The CDR3 bases are TGTGCCAGCAGCCCAGCGACAGGGATTCATGGCTACACCTTC. Encoded protein: CASSPATGIHGYTF.

The chain uses TRBV19 and TRBJ2-7, with TRBD1 as a possible D gene (6 bases). CDR3 length: 16 residues. The germline gives CDR1 LNHDA, CDR2 SQIVND (reference sequence). With 3 bases removed from V and 5 bases from J, the gap between germline ends came to 20 bases. CDR3 DNA: TGTGCCAGTAGTATCAGAACAGGGTTGGGGATCCACGAGCAGTACTTC. It is translated as CASSIRTGLGIHEQYF.

The V gene is TRBV7-9, the J gene TRBJ2-1, with D perhaps matching TRBD2 (6 bases). Per germline, CDR1 SEHNR and CDR2 FQNEAQ (reference sequence). V dropped 5 bases and J dropped 8 bases, with 13 bases sitting between them. The CDR3 has 13 amino acids. In nucleotides, the CDR3 is TGTGCCAGCAGCCTCGGGACTTTCGATGAGCAGTTCTTC. It encodes CASSLGTFDEQFF.

The CDR3 loop is CASEQGAEQYF. CDR3 in DNA: TGTGCCAGCGAACAGGGCGCCGAGCAGTACTTC. The J gene is TRBJ2-7, the V gene TRBV3-1 (or the pseudogene TRBV3-2); a weak D match, TRBD1 (6 bases). The germline V gene encodes CDR1 LGHDT and CDR2 YNNKEL (reference sequence). The V and J ends lost 8 bases and 6 bases respectively, with 11 bases between them. The CDR3 spans 11 residues.

The V call is TRBV5-1, the J call TRBJ2-7, with D hard to call. The CDR3 consists of 14 residues. Per the germline V gene, CDR1 is SGHRS and CDR2 is YFSETQ. V lost 0 bases to trimming and J lost 0 bases, with 7 bases between them. CDR3: CASSLAGYSYEQYF. As DNA, the CDR3 is TGCGCCAGCAGCTTGGCAGGTTACTCCTACGAGCAGTACTTC.

Here the CDR3 DNA reads TGTGCCAGCAGTTTAACCCCGGACAATAATGAAAAACTGTTTTTT. Its translation: CASSLTPDNNEKLFF. V usage is TRBV28 and J usage is TRBJ1-4; D is possibly TRBD1 (5 bases). CDR3 length equals 15 residues. Germline V gives CDR1 MDHEN, CDR2 SYDVKM. The V end was cut by 2 bases, the J end by 4 bases, with 11 bases between.

The CDR3 sequence is CAISEGGTGVVVADTQYF. CDR3 nucleotides: TGTGCCATCAGTGAGGGAGGGACAGGGGTCGTAGTCGCAGATACGCAGTATTTT. The chain has TRBV10-3 and TRBJ2-3; 10 nucleotides match TRBD1. CDR1 is ENHRY and CDR2 is SYGVKD in the germline V gene. The CDR3 is made up of 18 amino acids. V shed 2 bases, J shed 4 bases, and the junction held 12 bases outside the gene matches.

This clone was counted a few times. The V and J genes are TRBV3-1 (or the pseudogene TRBV3-2) and TRBJ2-2; 11 bases are shared with TRBD1. Germline CDR1 is LGHDT and CDR2 is YNNKEL (reference sequence). The V segment lost 1 base and the J segment 7 bases; nucleotides outside the gene matches: 5. The CDR3 is 16 residues long. In DNA form, the CDR3 reads TGTGCCAGCAGCCAAGGGACAGGGGGCTCTTTCGGGGAGCTGTTTTTT. This gives the protein CASSQGTGGSFGELFF.

The V gene is TRBV30, the J gene TRBJ2-3; the D gene is possibly TRBD1 (6 bases). CDR3 size: 16 residues. V lost 3 bases to trimming and J lost 4 bases, with 20 bases between them. Germline V gives CDR1 GTSNPN, CDR2 SVGIG (reference sequence). CDR3 sequence (DNA): TGTGCCTGGAGCGCCAGGGGCTCCTCGGTTCCAGATACGCAGTATTTT. Protein sequence: CAWSARGSSVPDTQYF.

This clone was counted a few times. J is TRBJ1-2 and V is TRBV7-2, with 7 nucleotides matching TRBD1. V lost 4 bases and J lost 5; bases outside the gene matches: 10. Per germline, CDR1 SGHTA and CDR2 FQGNSA. This CDR3 contains 15 residues. CDR3 sequence reads: CASSSTGSHPYGYTF. For the CDR3, the DNA is TGTGCCAGCAGCTCGACAGGGTCCCACCCATATGGCTACACCTTC.